This TCR beta chain was sequenced during a study of untreated major depressive disorder. This clone was observed a single time. Clones were read by immunoSEQ multiplex PCR, and TCRdb kept only the in-frame ones, dropping some. The repertoire holds some 13,000 clones, 85% to 95% seen once, with 0.82% in the top ten. Enrichment usually gave 90% to 95% pure CD4+ T cells. This sequence was found in a man younger than 40 with major depressive disorder. Sequenced: CD4+ T cells from PBMCs.

The DNA for the CDR3 is TGCGCCAGCATGGAAGTTACAGGGGCAAACACTGAAGCTTTCTTT. Protein product: CASMEVTGANTEAFF. The chain recombines TRBV5-1 with TRBJ1-1, with 7 positions matching TRBD1. J lost 2 bases, V lost 6 bases, and 10 bases had no gene match. Germline V lookup: CDR1 SGHRS, CDR2 YFSETQ. The CDR3 is 15 amino acids.